A selection of T cell receptor beta chains follows, all from one sample in a study of identical twins. Via MiXCR, TCRdb re-called the 5' RACE reads, giving one row per CDR3 protein. The sample contains some 1,700,000 distinct CDR3 sequences, more than 30% of which appear only once. The specimen sequenced was cord blood. These receptors all come from a newborn girl in good health. The CDR3 runs from the conserved cysteine through the conserved F or W. The order of the fields is J gene, clone size, V gene, D gene, CDR3 protein, CDR3 DNA. A D gene is named only where the DNA matches it firmly. Expanded clones are given a class, and other clones once, few, many or no size at all.

J gene: TRBJ2-1
clone size: NA
V gene: TRBV7-9
D gene: NA
CDR3 protein: CASSLAAGVYNEQFF
CDR3 DNA: TGTGCCAGCAGCTTAGCGGCAGGGGTATACAATGAGCAGTTCTTC

J gene: TRBJ2-7
clone size: many
V gene: TRBV29-1
D gene: NA
CDR3 protein: CSVATGIDEQYF
CDR3 DNA: TGCAGCGTTGCCACAGGGATCGACGAGCAGTACTTC

J gene: TRBJ2-4
clone size: NA
V gene: TRBV7-2
D gene: TRBD2
CDR3 protein: CASSSRSGDLSYGQYF
CDR3 DNA: TGTGCCAGCAGCTCGCGAAGCGGGGACCTTTCCTACGGGCAGTACTTC

J gene: TRBJ2-7
clone size: NA
V gene: TRBV20-1
D gene: TRBD2
CDR3 protein: CSAARLAGSSYEQYF
CDR3 DNA: TGCAGTGCTGCGCGACTAGCGGGGTCCTCCTACGAGCAGTACTTC

J gene: TRBJ2-2
clone size: NA
V gene: TRBV28
D gene: NA
CDR3 protein: CASCSGSGELFF
CDR3 DNA: TGTGCCAGCTGTAGCGGAAGCGGGGAGCTGTTTTTT

J gene: TRBJ2-5
clone size: NA
V gene: TRBV20-1
D gene: NA
CDR3 protein: CSAREGVAAYQETQYF
CDR3 DNA: TGCAGTGCTAGAGAAGGGGTCGCCGCGTACCAAGAGACCCAGTACTTC

J gene: TRBJ1-6
clone size: few
V gene: TRBV13
D gene: NA
CDR3 protein: CASSFFRGGLYNSPLHF
CDR3 DNA: TGTGCCAGCAGCTTTTTTCGGGGGGGACTCTATAATTCACCCCTCCACTTT

J gene: TRBJ2-7
clone size: NA
V gene: TRBV12-3/TRBV12-4
D gene: TRBD2
CDR3 protein: CASSLLLAGAHEQYF
CDR3 DNA: TGTGCCAGCAGTTTATTACTAGCGGGGGCCCACGAGCAGTACTTC

J gene: TRBJ1-6
clone size: NA
V gene: TRBV7-2
D gene: NA
CDR3 protein: CASSLVEAASPLHF
CDR3 DNA: TGTGCCAGCAGCTTAGTTGAGGCAGCTTCACCCCTCCACTTT

J gene: TRBJ2-3
clone size: few
V gene: TRBV20-1
D gene: TRBD1
CDR3 protein: CSASQGARDTQYF
CDR3 DNA: TGCAGTGCTTCGCAGGGGGCTAGAGATACGCAGTATTTT

J gene: TRBJ2-7
clone size: few
V gene: TRBV28
D gene: NA
CDR3 protein: CASSLRPSKRSYEQYF
CDR3 DNA: TGTGCCAGCAGTTTAAGACCCTCCAAGCGGTCCTACGAGCAGTACTTC

J gene: TRBJ1-1
clone size: NA
V gene: TRBV2
D gene: NA
CDR3 protein: CASSGTTNTEAFF
CDR3 DNA: TGTGCCAGCAGTGGGACTACGAACACTGAAGCTTTCTTT

J gene: TRBJ2-5
clone size: few
V gene: TRBV6-2/TRBV6-3
D gene: NA
CDR3 protein: CASSPLSRARKETQYF
CDR3 DNA: TGTGCCAGCAGTCCCCTTAGCAGGGCCCGAAAAGAGACCCAGTACTTC

J gene: TRBJ2-3
clone size: NA
V gene: TRBV12-5
D gene: TRBD2
CDR3 protein: CASGLALAGGHTDTQYF
CDR3 DNA: TGTGCTAGTGGTTTGGCTCTAGCGGGGGGGCACACAGATACGCAGTATTTT

J gene: TRBJ1-2
clone size: NA
V gene: TRBV20-1
D gene: TRBD1
CDR3 protein: CSARPGTGGFGYTF
CDR3 DNA: TGCAGTGCTAGACCTGGGACAGGGGGCTTTGGCTACACCTTC

J gene: TRBJ2-5
clone size: many
V gene: TRBV2
D gene: NA
CDR3 protein: CASSVQGETQYF
CDR3 DNA: TGTGCCAGCAGTGTACAGGGCGAGACCCAGTACTTC